This passage covers 20 T cell receptor beta chains from one sample sequenced in a study of CD8+ T cells in alopecia areata. The authors extracted RNA and reverse transcribed it into cDNA as the sequencing template. This table comes from immunoSEQ multiplex PCR, and its TCRdb copy is limited to in-frame clones, with some not included. The sample yields approximately 210,000 clones, 60% seen once. Treatment denoted: oral pan-JAK inhibitor, 5-10 mg twice daily. Sequenced here: CD4+ T cells sorted from blood, sampled at week 24, from a patient treated with tofacitinib. The receptors were gathered from a human donor with alopecia areata.

The chain recombines TRBV5-6 with TRBJ1-2; TRBD1 matches 8 bases. The CDR3 has 13 amino acids. The V gene end was trimmed by 4 bases and the J gene end by 4 bases; junction bases not matched to a gene: 3. Germline loops: CDR1 SGHDT, CDR2 YYEEEE. The CDR3 nucleotides read TGTGCCAGCAGCCCTCAGGGGGCCTATGGCTACACCTTC. Its translation: CASSPQGAYGYTF.

This clone has a single count. The V and J genes are TRBV9 and TRBJ1-1, with no clear D. The CDR3 is made up of 14 amino acids. The ends were cut back, 1 base at V and 1 base at J, with 8 bases in the middle. Germline CDR1 is SGDLS and CDR2 is YYNGEE. The CDR3 loop is CASSVIGSNTEAFF. The CDR3 DNA is TGTGCCAGCAGCGTAATAGGTTCGAACACTGAAGCTTTCTTT. Full variable domain (missing parts from reference TRBV9 and TRBJ1-1): DSGVTQTPKHLITATGQRVTLRCSPRSGDLSVYWYQQSLDQGLQFLIQYYNGEERAKGNILERFSAQQFPDLHSELNLSSLELGDSALYFCASSVIGSNTEAFFGQGTRLTVV.

In its sample, this clone was seen a few times. The chain has TRBV18 and TRBJ2-5; D is unresolved. The CDR3 covers 15 residues. V lost 1 base and J 1 base, leaving 10 bases between the germline ends. The V gene's germline CDR1 is KGHSH and CDR2 LQKENI. DNA of the CDR3: TGTGCCAGCTCACCACAGGGTTCTCCCCAAGAGACCCAGTACTTC. Translating gives CASSPQGSPQETQYF.

This clone was seen a handful of times. Other nucleotide sequences from this sample produce the same CDR3. The V gene is TRBV6-5, the J gene TRBJ2-2, with TRBD2 as a possible D gene (5 bases). With 0 bases removed from V and 3 bases from J, the gap between germline ends came to 5 bases. The length of the CDR3 is 14 residues. Germline loops: CDR1 MNHEY, CDR2 SVGAGI. Written as DNA, the CDR3 is TGTGCCAGCAGTTACTCGCGGGACACCGGGGAGCTGTTTTTT. This codes for CASSYSRDTGELFF.

The chain carries TRBV5-1 and TRBJ2-1, with a tentative D call TRBD2 (5 bases). V shed 2 bases and J shed 0 bases, with 9 bases lying between them. The length of the CDR3 is 15 residues. Germline CDR1 is SGHRS and CDR2 is YFSETQ. This CDR3 reads CASSFGENSYNEQFF. CDR3 DNA: TGCGCCAGCAGCTTCGGGGAAAACTCCTACAATGAGCAGTTCTTC. The full variable domain, with the rest looked up from reference TRBV5-1 and TRBJ2-1, is KAGVTQTPRYLIKTRGQQVTLSCSPISGHRSVSWYQQTPGQGLQFLFEYFSETQRNKGNFPGRFSGRQFSNSRSEMNVSTLELGDSALYLCASSFGENSYNEQFFGPGTRLTVL.

The chain is built from TRBV10-3 and TRBJ2-7, with no clear D. The ends were cut back, 1 base at V and 7 bases at J, with 14 bases in the middle. Germline CDR1 is ENHRY and CDR2 is SYGVKD. The CDR3 spans 14 residues. The DNA of the CDR3 is TGTGCCATCAGTGAGTATGAGACCAGTGGTGAGCAGTACTTC. It yields the protein CAISEYETSGEQYF.

The CDR3 DNA reads as TGTGCCAGCAGGACCTCGTGGGACACTGAAGCTTTCTTT. Translation: CASRTSWDTEAFF. The genes are TRBV5-6 and TRBJ1-1; D is ambiguous. Between the trimmed V and J ends, which lost 5 bases and 3 bases, there was a span of 11 bases. CDR3 length equals 13 residues. Germline-derived CDR1 and CDR2 are SGHDT and YYEEEE.

This chain's CDR3 is CASSVGLAGPETQYF. CDR3 DNA sequence: TGTGCCAGCAGCGTAGGTCTAGCGGGGCCCGAGACCCAGTACTTC. The V and J genes are TRBV9 and TRBJ2-5; 9 nucleotides line up with TRBD2. Germline CDR1 reads SGDLS; CDR2 reads YYNGEE. V lost 0 bases and J lost 5; bases outside the gene matches: 5. The CDR3 has 15 residues. The full variable domain, with the rest looked up from reference TRBV9 and TRBJ2-5, is DSGVTQTPKHLITATGQRVTLRCSPRSGDLSVYWYQQSLDQGLQFLIQYYNGEERAKGNILERFSAQQFPDLHSELNLSSLELGDSALYFCASSVGLAGPETQYFGPGTRLLVL.

This clone was detected only a few times. The V gene is TRBV19, the J gene TRBJ2-7; the D gene is possibly TRBD2 (5 bases). Trimming pared 3 bases from V and 3 bases from J, leaving 9 bases between. The CDR3 contains 13 residues. Germline V gene sequence: CDR1 LNHDA, CDR2 SQIVND (reference sequence). CDR3 sequence: CASSIGGRYEQYF. The CDR3 DNA sequence: TGTGCCAGTAGTATCGGCGGGCGCTACGAGCAGTACTTC.

This clone was detected once. This sample includes further DNA sequences coding for the same CDR3. J is TRBJ2-3 and V is TRBV30, with TRBD2 identical over 7 bases. The ends lost 0 bases at V and 0 bases at J; junction bases unmatched: 3. The CDR3 totals 15 residues. The germline V gene encodes CDR1 GTSNPN and CDR2 SVGIG (reference sequence). The CDR3 sequence is CAWSVGGRSTDTQYF. CDR3 DNA sequence: TGTGCCTGGAGTGTGGGGGGGAGGAGCACAGATACGCAGTATTTT.

The V call is TRBV20-1, the J call TRBJ2-5, with no clear D. This CDR3 spans 11 amino acids. The V gene lost 7 bases and the J gene lost 3 bases, with 9 bases spanning the gap. Germline CDR1 DFQATT, CDR2 SNEGSKA (reference sequence). CDR3 protein: CSGWIEETQYF. CDR3 bases: TGCAGTGGCTGGATAGAAGAGACCCAGTACTTC.

The chain has TRBV10-3 and TRBJ1-1; D might be TRBD1 (5 bases). This CDR3 has 15 residues. In germline, CDR1 is ENHRY, CDR2 SYGVKD. V lost 0 bases and J lost 0, with 8 bases in between. The CDR3, as DNA: TGTGCCATCAGTGAGTCTGGGGGTATGAACACTGAAGCTTTCTTT. Translated, it gives CAISESGGMNTEAFF.

The chain recombines TRBV28 with TRBJ2-7; maybe TRBD2 (6 bases). This CDR3 is built from 13 residues. V was shortened by 3 bases and J by 6 bases, with 12 bases between the two germline ends. Looked up from germline, CDR1 is MDHEN and CDR2 is SYDVKM. DNA of the CDR3: TGTGCCAGCAGTTTTGGAGGGGTCGGCGAGCAGTACTTC. Translated: CASSFGGVGEQYF.

The J gene is TRBJ1-5, the V gene TRBV25-1; D is undetermined. Germline V gene sequence: CDR1 MGHDK, CDR2 SYGVNS. V was shortened by 1 base and J by 6 bases, with 10 bases between the two germline ends. This CDR3 comprises 14 residues. The CDR3 sequence is CASSESGVGQPQHF. For the CDR3, the DNA is TGTGCCAGCAGTGAATCCGGGGTTGGTCAGCCCCAGCATTTT. The complete variable domain, with remaining parts taken from reference TRBV25-1 and TRBJ1-5, reads EADIYQTPRYLVIGTGKKITLECSQTMGHDKMYWYQQDPGMELHLIHYSYGVNSTEKGDLSSESTVSRIRTEHFPLTLESARPSHTSQYLCASSESGVGQPQHFGDGTRLSIL.

The chain couples TRBV27 to TRBJ1-4; no firm D call. CDR3 size: 15 residues. V lost 0 bases and J 4 bases, leaving 9 bases between the germline ends. The germline gives CDR1 MNHEY, CDR2 SMNVEV (reference sequence). This CDR3 reads CASSLSRQSNEKLFF. In DNA, the CDR3 is TGTGCCAGCAGTTTATCGCGGCAGAGTAATGAAAAACTGTTTTTT.

The chain joins TRBV29-1 to TRBJ2-3, with a tentative D call TRBD1 (6 bases). CDR3 size: 14 residues. V gave up 4 bases and J gave up 2 bases, with 13 bases separating them. Germline values: CDR1 SQVTM, CDR2 ANQGSEA. The CDR3 spells CSVVRTGLTDTQYF. Written as DNA, the CDR3 is TGCAGCGTTGTGCGTACAGGGCTCACAGATACGCAGTATTTT.

This chain connects TRBV2 to TRBJ2-3; 9 nucleotides match TRBD1. V shed 3 bases, J shed 1 base, and the junction held 5 bases outside the gene matches. Germline V gene lookup returns CDR1 SNHLY and CDR2 FYNNEI. This CDR3 comprises 16 residues. CDR3 DNA sequence: TGTGCCAGCAGTGATGGACGGACAGGGGGCACAGATACGCAGTATTTT. Its translation is CASSDGRTGGTDTQYF.

The chain joins TRBV15 to TRBJ2-1; D remains unclear. The CDR3 runs to 15 residues. The V gene lost 4 bases and the J gene lost 5 bases, with 15 bases spanning the gap. Germline CDR1 reads LNHNV; CDR2 reads YYDKDF (reference sequence). Here the CDR3 reads CATSTDIKRNNEQFF. The CDR3 nucleotides are TGTGCCACCAGCACTGACATTAAGCGCAACAATGAGCAGTTCTTC.

The V call is TRBV29-1, the J call TRBJ1-1; 9 nucleotides align to TRBD1. V dropped 7 bases and J dropped 4; count of bases not matched to a gene: 7. The CDR3 has 13 amino acids. CDR1 and CDR2 from the germline V gene are SQVTM and ANQGSEA. This CDR3 is CSGAGQGGTEAFF. In DNA form, the CDR3 reads TGCAGCGGAGCGGGACAGGGAGGCACTGAAGCTTTCTTT.

This clone turned up a few times. The chain links TRBV7-9 to TRBJ2-1, with D perhaps matching TRBD1 (6 bases). Deletions cut 2 bases from V and 8 bases from J, with 10 bases between. The CDR3 spans 13 residues. From germline, CDR1 is SEHNR and CDR2 FQNEAQ (reference sequence). CDR3 region: CASSLQGSHEQFF. The CDR3 bases are TGTGCCAGCAGCTTACAGGGGTCCCATGAGCAGTTCTTC. The full variable domain, in which reference TRBV7-9 and TRBJ2-1 provide the parts outside the CDR3, is DTGVSQNPRHKITKRGQNVTFRCDPISEHNRLYWYRQTLGQGPEFLTYFQNEAQLEKSRLLSDRFSAERPKGSFSTLEIQRTEQGDSAMYLCASSLQGSHEQFFGPGTRLTVL.